This note documents a single T cell receptor (beta chain) sequence. Its specificity is unknown. This record comes from a study of cytomegalovirus exposure and HLA in healthy donors. Notes on the study in general: Cytomegalovirus-associated status was assigned to about 180 TCR beta chains.

Sequenced by immunoSEQ multiplex PCR; TCRdb stores in-frame clones only, minus some. The sample consists of 150,000 to 200,000 clones, 89% of them appearing once. Germline V CDR1 and CDR2: SGHNT, YYREEE (reference sequence). Unmatched junction bases numbered 12, after V lost 1 base and J lost 3 bases. The CDR3 runs to 17 residues. The source is a man younger than 30 in good health and CMV-seropositive. The chain couples TRBV5-4 to TRBJ2-7; 8 bases map to TRBD1. Sequenced input: PBMCs. The CDR3 nucleotides read TGTGCCAGCAGCTTGTTTGGTACGACAGGGGCAATCTACGAGCAGTACTTC. Protein product: CASSLFGTTGAIYEQYF. The entire variable domain, with the rest obtained from reference TRBV5-4 and TRBJ2-7, is as follows: ETGVTQSPTHLIKTRGQQVTLRCSSQSGHNTVSWYQQALGQGPQFIFQYYREEENGRGNFPPRFSGLQFPNYSSELNVNALELDDSALYLCASSLFGTTGAIYEQYFGPGTRLTVT.